This T cell receptor (beta chain) appears in the sequencing data of a study of T-cell memory formation after mild COVID-19. TCRdb re-called the 5' RACE reads through MiXCR, storing one row per CDR3 protein. The data show some 130,000 distinct CDR3 sequences, with about 16% seen just once and approximately 13% held by the top ten. Trimming stripped 4 bases from V and 7 bases from J, with 26 bases between. The CDR3 totals 18 residues. Germline lookup yields CDR1 PRHDT and CDR2 FYEKMQ (reference sequence). The sample comprised PBMCs or a T cell subset sorted from them (not recorded which). The TCR sequence derives from an adult woman who had mild COVID-19 (a few samples of this study predate the infection). Cell type and time point are not known. This chain uses TRBV13 with TRBJ2-1; unclear D gene. DNA for the CDR3: TGTGCCAGCAGCTCAATAGACGGGCGACTCCCCCATGTGAATGAGCAGTTCTTC. This codes for CASSSIDGRLPHVNEQFF.